The 30 T cell receptor beta chains in this list originate from one sample, sequenced in a study of regulatory T cells in long-lasting Graves disease (dated by TCRdb to the early 2020s). Library prep was done by multiplex PCR. Sequencing relied on an Illumina HiSeq 4000. To build TCR beta libraries, CDR3 regions were amplified by Arm-PCR using iRepertoire HTBI primers. TCRdb trimmed public reads at Q25 via fastp, called clones via MiXCR and kept in-frame beta chains. Entries that share a CDR3 protein sequence are merged under the most common genes and DNA. This sample lists hundreds of thousands of distinct CDR3 sequences; less than 15% were detected once. The ten largest clonotypes hold about 9.1% of the sample. What the time point label conveys for this sample: newly diagnosed GD, antithyroid drugs for less than 3 months. For both TCR sequencing and RNA sequencing, RNA was extracted from PBMCs using TRIzol.

The data were also submitted as part of a second study, on T cells in Graves' hyperthyroidism and ophthalmopathy.

Specimen: peripheral blood mononuclear cells (PBMCs), collected at new diagnosis, from a patient treated with antithyroid drugs. The source is a man aged 30 to 45 with Graves disease. Donor details come from another sample of the same person, matched by shared clones.

Many counts were recorded for this clonotype. The chain joins TRBV7-9 to TRBJ2-7, with D possibly matching TRBD2 (5 bases). Trimming shortened V by 5 bases and J by 2 bases, and 16 bases separated the two germline ends. The germline gives CDR1 SEHNR, CDR2 FQNEAQ (reference sequence). The CDR3 runs to 15 residues. CDR3 amino acids: CASSQEMRDPYEQYF. CDR3 nucleotide sequence: TGTGCCAGCAGCCAAGAGATGAGGGATCCCTACGAGCAGTACTTC.

This clonotype occurred many times. This rearrangement joins TRBV20-1 to TRBJ2-7, with 9 bases that match TRBD2. The V and J ends lost 4 bases and 3 bases, in that order; junction bases with no gene match: 7. The CDR3 totals 14 residues. Per germline, CDR1 DFQATT and CDR2 SNEGSKA (reference sequence). The CDR3 protein is CSATDELAGYEQYF. The CDR3 DNA sequence: TGCAGTGCTACCGACGAACTAGCGGGCTACGAGCAGTACTTC.

This clonotype has ten or more counts. The chain couples TRBV5-1 to TRBJ1-2; the D is unclear. This CDR3 spans 13 amino acids. Germline assignment: CDR1 SGHRS and CDR2 YFSETQ. V dropped 4 bases and J dropped 11 bases, with 18 bases sitting between them. The CDR3 region is CASSPAQEDGYTF. Written as DNA, the CDR3 is TGCGCCAGCAGCCCCGCGCAGGAAGACGGTTACACCTTC.

This clonotype was recorded at least ten times. The chain recombines TRBV10-3 with TRBJ1-2, with TRBD1 as a possible D gene (5 bases). V was shortened by 11 bases and J by 5 bases, with 18 bases between the two germline ends. The CDR3 consists of 13 residues. Germline V gene lookup returns CDR1 ENHRY and CDR2 SYGVKD. The CDR3 DNA reads as TGTGCCGCCATGGAGACAGTAGGGTATGGCTACACCTTC. Residues: CAAMETVGYGYTF.

This clonotype was recorded at least ten times. The V and J genes are TRBV27 and TRBJ2-3, with 7 bases aligning to TRBD2. With V trimmed by 6 bases and J by 2 bases, 5 bases remained unmatched. This CDR3 is 14 amino acids long. Per the germline V gene, CDR1 is MNHEY and CDR2 is SMNVEV (reference sequence). The CDR3 loop is CASSPSGYTDTQYF. In nucleotides, the CDR3 is TGTGCCAGCAGCCCTAGCGGTTACACAGATACGCAGTATTTT.

The table lists this clonotype with many counts. The rearrangement uses TRBV20-1 and TRBJ1-5; D may be TRBD1 (5 bases). There are 12 residues in the CDR3. V lost 2 bases and J 4 bases, leaving 6 bases between the germline ends. Germline CDR1 DFQATT, CDR2 SNEGSKA (reference sequence). The CDR3 sequence: CSARSGNQPQHF. In DNA form, the CDR3 reads TGCAGTGCTAGATCAGGGAATCAGCCCCAGCATTTT.

This clonotype has ten or more counts. The chain couples TRBV27 to TRBJ1-2; the match to TRBD1 covers 7 bases. This CDR3 has 13 residues. With 5 bases clipped from V and 8 bases from J, the junction kept 8 bases outside the gene matches. Germline lookup yields CDR1 MNHEY and CDR2 SMNVEV (reference sequence). The CDR3 DNA is TGTGCCAGCAGTCCCACAGGGGTTATGGGCTACACCTTC. Residues: CASSPTGVMGYTF.

The V gene is TRBV28, the J gene TRBJ2-3; TRBD2 agrees at 14 bases. The length of the CDR3 is 19 residues. The trim removed 5 bases at V and 6 bases at J, leaving 16 bases unmatched. CDR1 is MDHEN and CDR2 is SYDVKM in the germline V gene. CDR3 DNA sequence: TGTGCCAGCAGTACCCCGACTAGCGGGAGGGCCGATTCGATCGATACGCAGTATTTT. As protein: CASSTPTSGRADSIDTQYF.

This clonotype was recorded a few times. CDR3 bases: TGCAGTGCCCCTGCCCTAGTGTCCGCACAAGAGACCCAGTACTTC. It specifies CSAPALVSAQETQYF. The chain employs TRBV20-1 and TRBJ2-5; D uncertain. The CDR3 sequence is 15 residues long. Germline V gene lookup returns CDR1 DFQATT and CDR2 SNEGSKA (reference sequence). The V gene lost 6 bases and the J gene lost 2 bases, with 19 bases spanning the gap.

This clonotype was found many times. The V call is TRBV12-3 or TRBV12-4, the J call TRBJ2-3; unclear D gene. This CDR3 has 16 residues. V was pared by 6 bases and J by 0 bases, with 16 bases between. The CDR3 region has the DNA TGTGCCAGCAGAACCCGGAGAGGAGCTAGCACAGATACGCAGTATTTT. Amino acid sequence: CASRTRRGASTDTQYF.

CDR3 sequence: CASSPPFAAGGRWETQYF. The CDR3 DNA reads as TGTGCCAGCTCACCACCCTTTGCGGCCGGGGGGCGCTGGGAGACCCAGTACTTC. The rearrangement joins TRBV18 to TRBJ2-5, with TRBD2 as a possible D gene (7 bases). V shed 0 bases and J shed 5 bases, with 22 bases lying between them. Germline loops: CDR1 KGHSH, CDR2 LQKENI. This CDR3 region has 18 residues. The variable domain in full, completed from reference TRBV18 and TRBJ2-5, reads NAGVMQNPRHLVRRRGQEARLRCSPMKGHSHVYWYRQLPEEGLKFMVYLQKENIIDESGMPKERFSAEFPKEGPSILRIQQVVRGDSAAYFCASSPPFAAGGRWETQYFGPGTRLLVL.

The J gene is TRBJ1-1, the V gene TRBV7-9, with 11 bases aligning to TRBD1. The V segment lost 1 base and the J segment 7 bases; nucleotides outside the gene matches: 5. CDR3 length: 15 amino acids. CDR1 is SEHNR, CDR2 FQNEAQ, per germline (reference sequence). The DNA for the CDR3 is TGTGCCAGCAGCTTAGGGGGGACAGGGGGGAGTGAAGCTTTCTTT. It translates to CASSLGGTGGSEAFF.

Of note for this clonotype: With a much larger clone just one base away, this may be a read error. This rearrangement joins TRBV20-1 to TRBJ2-3, with D maybe TRBD2 (6 bases). CDR1 is DFQATT, CDR2 SNEGSKA, per germline (reference sequence). The CDR3 extends over 14 amino acids. DNA of the CDR3: TGCAGTGCTTTTGGGGACTTGATCACAGGTACGCAGTATTTT. Translated, it gives CSAFGDLITGTQYF.

This clonotype was counted many times. The CDR3 bases are TGTGCCACCAGCAAAGGGGTCGCTAACTATGGCTACACCTTC. Its translation: CATSKGVANYGYTF. The chain uses TRBV15 and TRBJ1-2, with D tentatively TRBD1 (5 bases). The V end lost 4 bases, the J end lost 0 bases, and 9 bases lay between the germline ends. CDR1 LNHNV and CDR2 YYDKDF come from the germline V gene (reference sequence). This CDR3 region has 14 residues.

Ten or more counts support this clonotype. J is TRBJ2-1 and V is TRBV7-7; a weak D match, TRBD1 (6 bases). CDR1 is SSHAT and CDR2 is FNYEAQ in the germline V gene (reference sequence). Trimming took 5 bases from V and 9 from J, leaving 20 bases between them. This CDR3 has 15 amino acids. In DNA, the CDR3 is TGTGCCAGCAGCGCAAGTCCCCAGGGGAGTAGTGAGCAGTTCTTC. As protein: CASSASPQGSSEQFF. Supplemented by reference TRBV7-7 and TRBJ2-1, the full variable domain reads GAGVSQSPRYKVTKRGQDVTLRCDPISSHATLYWYQQALGQGPEFLTYFNYEAQPDKSGLPSDRFSAERPEGSISTLTIQRTEQRDSAMYRCASSASPQGSSEQFFGPGTRLTVL.

V is TRBV19 and J is TRBJ1-2; possible D gene TRBD1, 6 bases. CDR3 size: 13 residues. Germline CDR1 is LNHDA and CDR2 is SQIVND (reference sequence). V gave up 6 bases and J gave up 4 bases, with 12 bases separating them. For the CDR3, the DNA is TGTGCCAGTAGGGGGGGGCCGACCTATGGCTACACCTTC. Its protein product is CASRGGPTYGYTF.

The genes are TRBV5-1 and TRBJ2-7; unclear D gene. The CDR3 is 13 residues long. The V gene lost 0 bases and the J gene lost 4 bases, with 8 bases spanning the gap. Germline V gives CDR1 SGHRS, CDR2 YFSETQ. In DNA, the CDR3 is TGCGCCAGCAGCTTGGCCGTCTCGTACGAGCAGTACTTC. This codes for CASSLAVSYEQYF.

This clonotype came up many times. This chain connects TRBV7-3 to TRBJ2-6, with D unresolved. V was clipped by 3 bases and J by 0 bases, with 6 bases between them. This CDR3 region has 15 residues. Germline CDR1 SGHTA, CDR2 FQGTGA. CDR3 coding DNA: TGTGCCAGCAGCTTGGGGAACTCTGGGGCCAACGTCCTGACTTTC. Its translation is CASSLGNSGANVLTF.

The chain combines TRBV2 with TRBJ1-4, with a weak D call TRBD1 (5 bases). Trimming pared 3 bases from V and 6 bases from J, leaving 8 bases between. Germline-derived CDR1 and CDR2 are SNHLY and FYNNEI. This CDR3 has 13 amino acids. CDR3 residues: CASSEGRDEKLFF. Here the CDR3 DNA reads TGTGCCAGCAGTGAGGGACGAGATGAAAAACTGTTTTTT.

In its sample, this clonotype was seen many times. V gene TRBV15 combines with J gene TRBJ2-5; D is uncertain. Per the germline V gene, CDR1 is LNHNV and CDR2 is YYDKDF (reference sequence). The CDR3 consists of 12 residues. Trimming pared 1 base from V and 5 bases from J, leaving 5 bases between. DNA of the CDR3: TGTGCCACCAGCAGAGCCGACGAGACCCAGTACTTC. Its protein product is CATSRADETQYF.

This clonotype was observed many times. V usage is TRBV20-1 and J usage is TRBJ2-4, with 7 bases identical to TRBD1. The V and J ends lost 3 bases and 6 bases, in that order; junction bases with no gene match: 2. CDR1 is DFQATT and CDR2 is SNEGSKA in the germline V gene (reference sequence). The CDR3 extends over 12 amino acids. CDR3 residues: CSASRQGNIQYF. CDR3 DNA sequence: TGCAGTGCTAGCAGACAGGGAAACATTCAGTACTTC.

This clonotype was seen repeatedly, ten times or more. The chain combines TRBV20-1 with TRBJ2-7; the D is unclear. The CDR3 extends over 11 amino acids. V was pared by 6 bases and J by 3 bases, with 9 bases between. CDR1 and CDR2 from the germline V gene are DFQATT and SNEGSKA (reference sequence). The CDR3 region is CSADRNYEQYF. Written as DNA, the CDR3 is TGCAGTGCGGATCGGAACTACGAGCAGTACTTC.

This clonotype has at least ten counts. V and J are TRBV10-1 and TRBJ2-7; D gene ambiguous. CDR3 size: 13 residues. CDR1 and CDR2 from the germline V gene are WNHNN and SYGVQD (reference sequence). V lost 2 bases to trimming and J lost 2 bases, with 7 bases between them. The CDR3 coding sequence is TGCGCCAGCAGTGAGAGTGGACCCTACGAGCAGTACTTC. Amino acids: CASSESGPYEQYF.

This clonotype was counted ten times or more. The chain recombines TRBV10-3 with TRBJ2-7; D is perhaps TRBD1 (5 bases). With 0 bases removed from V and 0 bases from J, the gap between germline ends came to 9 bases. Germline V lookup: CDR1 ENHRY, CDR2 SYGVKD. This CDR3 has 15 amino acids. This chain's CDR3 is CAISESGRASYEQYF. In DNA form, the CDR3 reads TGTGCCATCAGTGAGTCGGGCAGGGCCTCCTACGAGCAGTACTTC.

The sample holds many counts of this clonotype. V is TRBV11-1 and J is TRBJ2-1; a weak D match, TRBD2 (5 bases). Trimming took 1 base from V and 12 from J, leaving 16 bases between them. This CDR3 is 14 amino acids long. CDR1 SGHAT and CDR2 FQDESV come from the germline V gene (reference sequence). Here the CDR3 reads CASSLEFRRGWQFF. As DNA, the CDR3 is TGTGCCAGCAGCTTAGAGTTCCGCCGGGGTTGGCAGTTCTTC.

As for this clonotype: This clone may be a read error of a much larger clone one base away. This chain uses TRBV29-1 with TRBJ2-3; TRBD1 matches 8 bases. V trimming: 1 base; J trimming: 4 bases; junction bases outside the gene matches: 10. CDR3 length: 16 residues. CDR1 and CDR2 (germline): SQVTM, ANQGSEA. Here the CDR3 reads CSVEAPDRGRADTQYF. The CDR3 nucleotides are TGCAGCGTTGAAGCTCCCGACAGGGGACGGGCAGATACGCAGTATTTT.

Turning to this clonotype: A far larger clone is one nucleotide away, so this likely arose from a read error. V usage is TRBV12-3 or TRBV12-4 and J usage is TRBJ2-3; TRBD2 matches at 9 bases. The CDR3 covers 16 residues. The CDR3 DNA is TGTGCCAGCAACCAGGGCGCGGGGCTAGCGGGATCAGGGCAGCACTTC. It yields the protein CASNQGAGLAGSGQHF.

The V call is TRBV24-1, the J call TRBJ2-3, with 7 nucleotides matching TRBD2. The junction had 6 bases not matched to a gene; V was cut back by 8 bases and J by 2 bases. Germline V gene data show CDR1 as KGHDR and CDR2 as SFDVKD. The CDR3 is 14 residues long. The CDR3 DNA is TGTGCCACCAACGGGGGGTTCTCCACAGATACGCAGTATTTT. This translates into CATNGGFSTDTQYF.

This clonotype was observed at least ten times. This chain links TRBV12-3 or TRBV12-4 with TRBJ2-1; D might be TRBD2 (6 bases). This CDR3 has 14 amino acids. V gave up 3 bases and J gave up 5 bases, with 11 bases separating them. This chain's CDR3 is CASSFGGFDNEQFF. The CDR3 DNA sequence: TGTGCCAGCAGTTTCGGAGGGTTCGACAATGAGCAGTTCTTC.

The sample holds a few counts of this clonotype. This chain connects TRBV15 to TRBJ1-2; D possibly corresponds to TRBD1 (5 bases). There are 16 residues in the CDR3. Trimming removed 8 bases from V and 4 bases from J, with 23 bases in between. Germline CDR1 and CDR2: LNHNV and YYDKDF (reference sequence). The CDR3 bases are TGTGCCACCTCCATGGGGAAGAGACAGAGGGGCTATGGCTACACCTTC. Its translation: CATSMGKRQRGYGYTF.